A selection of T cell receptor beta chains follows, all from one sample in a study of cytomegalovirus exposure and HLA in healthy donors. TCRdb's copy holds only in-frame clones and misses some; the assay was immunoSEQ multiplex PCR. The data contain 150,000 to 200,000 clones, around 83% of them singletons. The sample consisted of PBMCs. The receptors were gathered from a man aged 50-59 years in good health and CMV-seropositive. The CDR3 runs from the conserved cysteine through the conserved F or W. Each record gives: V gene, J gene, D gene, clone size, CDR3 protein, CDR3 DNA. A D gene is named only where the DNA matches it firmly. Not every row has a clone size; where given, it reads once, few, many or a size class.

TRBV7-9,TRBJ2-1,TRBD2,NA,CASSLAYISGGANEQFF,TGTGCCAGCAGCTTAGCGTATATTAGCGGGGGGGCCAATGAGCAGTTCTTC
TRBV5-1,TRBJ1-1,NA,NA,CASSLTFSPTEAFF,TGCGCCAGCAGCTTGACTTTCTCTCCGACTGAAGCTTTCTTT
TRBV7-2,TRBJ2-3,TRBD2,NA,CASRRGSGTDTQYF,TGTGCCAGCAGGCGCGGGAGTGGGACAGATACGCAGTATTTT
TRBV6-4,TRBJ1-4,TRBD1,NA,CASSQRTGGREKLFF,TGTGCCAGCAGTCAACGGACAGGGGGACGGGAAAAACTGTTTTTT
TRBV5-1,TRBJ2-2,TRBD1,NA,CASSLEGGRDTGELFF,TGCGCCAGCAGCTTGGAAGGGGGCCGGGACACCGGGGAGCTGTTTTTT
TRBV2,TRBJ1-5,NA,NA,CASSEGGGASNQPQHF,TGTGCCAGCAGTGAGGGTGGGGGGGCCAGCAATCAGCCCCAGCATTTT
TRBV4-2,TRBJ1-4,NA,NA,CASSQGQVGEKLFF,TGTGCCAGCAGCCAAGGGCAGGTCGGTGAAAAACTGTTTTTT
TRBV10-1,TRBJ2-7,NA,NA,CASSERGGELTYEQYF,TGCGCCAGCAGTGAGAGGGGGGGGGAGTTAACCTACGAGCAGTACTTC
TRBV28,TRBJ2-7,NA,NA,CASETTGKGYEQYF,TGTGCCAGCGAAACTACAGGGAAAGGGTACGAGCAGTACTTC
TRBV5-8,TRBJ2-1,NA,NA,CASKTGSSYNEQFF,TGTGCCAGCAAAACAGGGAGCTCCTACAATGAGCAGTTCTTC
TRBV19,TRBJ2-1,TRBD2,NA,CASSISLGLAGGGYNEQFF,TGTGCCAGTAGTATATCCCTCGGCCTAGCGGGAGGGGGGTACAATGAGCAGTTCTTC
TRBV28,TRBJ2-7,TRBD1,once,CASSDRVYEQYF,TGTGCCAGCAGTGACAGGGTCTACGAGCAGTACTTC
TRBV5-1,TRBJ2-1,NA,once,CASSLVPTRQFF,TGCGCCAGCAGCTTGGTACCGACACGGCAGTTCTTC
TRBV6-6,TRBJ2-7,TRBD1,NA,CASTSGQGLFQYF,TGTGCCAGTACCTCCGGACAGGGTTTATTTCAGTACTTC
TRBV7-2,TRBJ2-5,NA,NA,CASSSRGVETQYF,TGTGCCAGCAGCTCCAGGGGGGTAGAGACCCAGTACTTC
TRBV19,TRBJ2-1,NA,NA,CASSLDWPGEQFF,TGTGCCAGTAGCCTGGACTGGCCGGGTGAGCAGTTCTTC
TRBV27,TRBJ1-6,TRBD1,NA,CASSSTGVSPLHF,TGTGCCAGCAGTTCGACAGGGGTTTCACCCCTCCACTTT
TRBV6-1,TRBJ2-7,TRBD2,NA,CASRWAGVHEQYF,TGTGCCAGCAGGTGGGCGGGAGTACACGAGCAGTACTTC
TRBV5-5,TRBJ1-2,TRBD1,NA,CASSPTGQGEYTF,TGTGCCAGCAGCCCCACCGGACAGGGAGAATACACCTTC
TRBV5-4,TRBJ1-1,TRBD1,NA,CASSFNPTGRNTEAFF,TGTGCCAGCAGCTTTAATCCGACAGGGAGGAACACTGAAGCTTTCTTT
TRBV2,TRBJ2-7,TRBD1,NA,CASQPTGGTYEQYF,TGTGCCAGCCAACCGACAGGGGGGACCTACGAGCAGTACTTC
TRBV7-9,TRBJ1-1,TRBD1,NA,CASSLRQGMNTEAFF,TGTGCCAGCAGCTTGAGACAGGGAATGAACACTGAAGCTTTCTTT